The 8 T cell receptor beta chains below come from one sample, sequenced in a study of T cell changes during pregnancy in multiple sclerosis. Assay used: immunoSEQ multiplex PCR; TCRdb lists only in-frame clones, some missing. The profile covers more than 25,000 clones, with around 92% appearing a single time and 4.8% taken by the ten largest. This specimen was peripheral blood, taken in the first trimester of pregnancy. The receptors derive from a female donor in good health, enrolled as a control in a pregnancy study.

This clone was recorded a few times. The gene calls are TRBV6-1 and TRBJ2-5, with TRBD2 matching over 8 bases. This CDR3 region has 14 residues. The ends lost 4 bases at V and 1 base at J; junction bases unmatched: 2. CDR1 MNHNS and CDR2 SASEGT come from the germline V gene. The CDR3 DNA is TGTGCCAGCAGTGGGGGACTAGTCCAAGAGACCCAGTACTTC. Translated, it gives CASSGGLVQETQYF.

The J gene is TRBJ1-1, the V gene TRBV5-1, with a possible D match to TRBD1 (5 bases). The CDR3 runs 14 residues. In germline, CDR1 is SGHRS, CDR2 YFSETQ. With 4 bases removed from V and 0 bases from J, the gap between germline ends came to 10 bases. The CDR3 DNA reads as TGCGCCAGCAGCCAGAAGACAGTGAACACTGAAGCTTTCTTT. Its translation: CASSQKTVNTEAFF.

The genes are TRBV27 and TRBJ1-1; D not resolved. CDR1 and CDR2 from the germline V gene are MNHEY and SMNVEV (reference sequence). Trimming pared 0 bases from V and 1 base from J, leaving 6 bases between. The CDR3 has 14 residues. The CDR3, as DNA: TGTGCCAGCAGTTTATCACCGCGGAACACTGAAGCTTTCTTT. Protein: CASSLSPRNTEAFF.

V usage is TRBV9 and J usage is TRBJ2-7; D perhaps matches TRBD2 (5 bases). V was clipped by 0 bases and J by 3 bases, with 10 bases between them. The CDR3 covers 14 residues. Looked up from germline, CDR1 is SGDLS and CDR2 is YYNGEE. The CDR3 is CASSVVSGSYEQYF. The DNA for the CDR3 is TGTGCCAGCAGCGTAGTCAGCGGTAGCTACGAGCAGTACTTC.

This chain connects TRBV6-1 to TRBJ1-5, with D possibly being TRBD1 (5 bases). CDR1 and CDR2 (germline): MNHNS, SASEGT. The CDR3 length is 13 residues. Between the trimmed V and J ends, which lost 6 bases and 7 bases, there was a span of 13 bases. CDR3 DNA sequence: TGTGCCAGCAGACCTCAGGGAGGCCAGCCCCAGCATTTT. As protein: CASRPQGGQPQHF.

The chain employs TRBV10-3 and TRBJ1-1, with D possibly matching TRBD1 (6 bases). Trimming took 10 bases from V and 5 from J, leaving 17 bases between them. This CDR3 region has 13 residues. CDR1 is ENHRY and CDR2 is SYGVKD in the germline V gene. In nucleotides, the CDR3 is TGTGCCACCGGGGGACACGGGGGGACTGAAGCTTTCTTT. As protein: CATGGHGGTEAFF.

This chain links TRBV6-6 with TRBJ2-1; 8 bases are a match to TRBD1. The CDR3 is 12 residues long. Trimming took 6 bases from V and 9 from J; bases not matched to a gene: 4. Germline V lookup: CDR1 MNHNY, CDR2 SVGAGI (reference sequence). This chain's CDR3 is CASSTTGGEQFF. In DNA form, the CDR3 reads TGTGCCAGCAGCACTACAGGGGGTGAGCAGTTCTTC.

V is TRBV7-2 and J is TRBJ2-2; 7 bases fit TRBD2. Germline V gene lookup returns CDR1 SGHTA and CDR2 FQGNSA. This CDR3 spans 15 amino acids. The V and J ends lost 4 bases and 4 bases, in that order; junction bases with no gene match: 6. The CDR3 DNA reads as TGTGCCAGCAGCTCCTCCCTAGCGGTCACCGGGGAGCTGTTTTTT. This translates into CASSSSLAVTGELFF.